This is a list of T cell receptor beta chains from one sample in a study of post-analysis software for immune sequencing data. TCRdb called the PCR reads again in MiXCR, with one record for every CDR3 protein. In the table there are 450,000 to 700,000 distinct CDR3 sequences, around 47% of which are singletons. Source material: blood. These receptors were collected from a girl aged 10 to 17 with multiple sclerosis. Both conserved end residues are part of each CDR3. A D gene is named only where the DNA matches it firmly. The size field is filled for only some rows; it gives once, few, many or a size class.

V	D	J	length	size	DNA	CDR3
TRBV7-9	-	TRBJ2-5	15	once	TGTGCCGGCAGCTACGAGGCCGAGGTGATCGAGACCCAGTACTTC	CAGSYEAEVIETQYF
TRBV10-3	TRBD2	TRBJ2-5	16	few	TGTGCCATCAGTGACCGAGGACTAGCGGGGATGGAGACCCAGTACTTC	CAISDRGLAGMETQYF
TRBV11-2	-	TRBJ2-1	17	-	TGTGCCAGCAGCTTAGGGACATGGGGAAGCTCCTACAATGAGCAGTTCTTC	CASSLGTWGSSYNEQFF
TRBV20-1	-	TRBJ2-1	15	few	TGCAGTGCTAGAGAACGGGGAGGCTCCTACAATGAGCAGTTCTTC	CSARERGGSYNEQFF
TRBV6-1	TRBD1	TRBJ2-7	13	-	TGTGCCAGCAGTGAACAGGGGGTCTACGAGCAGTACTTC	CASSEQGVYEQYF
TRBV6-6	-	TRBJ2-1	12	-	TGTGCCAGCAGTTACTCGGGCCTAGAGCAGTTCTTC	CASSYSGLEQFF
TRBV5-1	TRBD1	TRBJ2-7	15	-	TGCGCCAGCAGCTTTTTGGGGACAGGCAGCTACGAGCAGTACTTC	CASSFLGTGSYEQYF
TRBV20-1	-	TRBJ2-7	15	-	TGCAGTGCTACCCCTGAAAGGACAGTCCGCTACGAGCAGTACTTC	CSATPERTVRYEQYF
TRBV12-3/TRBV12-4	-	TRBJ2-5	15	-	TGTGCCAGCAGTTTAGCGGTCAGGGGACCCAAGGAGCAGTACTTC	CASSLAVRGPKEQYF
TRBV6-6	-	TRBJ2-1	16	few	TGTGCCAGCAGTGCCTTTAGCGTAGGGTCCTACAATGAGCAGTTCTTC	CASSAFSVGSYNEQFF
TRBV12-3/TRBV12-4	TRBD1	TRBJ1-2	13	-	TGTGCCAGCAGTTTACAGGGGGCGGATGGCTACACCTTC	CASSLQGADGYTF
TRBV29-1	-	TRBJ2-1	11	-	TGCAGCGTTGACAGGTACAATGAGCAGTTCTTC	CSVDRYNEQFF
TRBV6-6	TRBD1	TRBJ2-6	15	-	TGTGCCGGGGGACAGGGGGCCTCTGGGGCCAACGTCCTGACTTTC	CAGGQGASGANVLTF
TRBV24-1	-	TRBJ2-2	15	few	TGTGCCACCAGTGATTGGAAAGGGTTGAGCGGGGAGCTGTTTTTT	CATSDWKGLSGELFF
TRBV7-2	TRBD1	TRBJ2-7	15	few	TGTGCCAGCAGTCACATCTCTACGGACAGGGACGAGCAGTACTTC	CASSHISTDRDEQYF
TRBV13	-	TRBJ2-7	14	few	TGTGCCAGCAGCTCCCCCAGGGGACACTACGAGCAGTACTTC	CASSSPRGHYEQYF
TRBV5-1	TRBD2	TRBJ2-3	16	-	TGCGCCAGCAGCTTTAAGGGCGGGGGAGGCACAGATACGCAGTATTTT	CASSFKGGGGTDTQYF